These T cell receptor beta chains were read from a single sample in a study of cytomegalovirus exposure and HLA in healthy donors. Repertoires were generated with immunoSEQ multiplex PCR, while TCRdb's copy carries only in-frame clones and drops some. This sample has tens of thousands of clones, with approximately 75% found just once. Sequencing was done on a sample of PBMCs. These TCRs come from a man aged 25-45 years in good health and CMV-seropositive. The CDR3 runs from the conserved cysteine through the conserved F or W. A D gene is named only where the DNA matches it firmly. Clone size appears in some rows only: once, few, many, or a class for an expanded clone.

d_call: TRBD1
j_call: TRBJ1-5
clone_size: .
v_call: TRBV15
cdr3_nt: TGTGCCACCAGCGGAGTATGGGACAGGACGGATCAGCCCCAGCATTTT
cdr3_aa: CATSGVWDRTDQPQHF

d_call: TRBD1
j_call: TRBJ1-4
clone_size: few
v_call: TRBV2
cdr3_nt: TGTGCCAGCAGAAGTTCTCCCAACAGGGGGCGGTCGGAAAAACTGTTTTTT
cdr3_aa: CASRSSPNRGRSEKLFF

d_call: .
j_call: TRBJ1-2
clone_size: .
v_call: TRBV5-4
cdr3_nt: TGTGCCAGCAGCTTGGCATCTAACTATGGCTACACCTTC
cdr3_aa: CASSLASNYGYTF

d_call: .
j_call: TRBJ1-5
clone_size: .
v_call: TRBV28
cdr3_nt: TGTGCCAGCATGGGGAGGGCGCGAGGAAGCAATCAGCCCCAGCATTTT
cdr3_aa: CASMGRARGSNQPQHF

d_call: TRBD1
j_call: TRBJ1-3
clone_size: .
v_call: TRBV2
cdr3_nt: TGTGCCAGCAGTGCCCTTCCGGGACAGAGCTCTGGAAACACCATATATTTT
cdr3_aa: CASSALPGQSSGNTIYF

d_call: .
j_call: TRBJ2-7
clone_size: few
v_call: TRBV4-1
cdr3_nt: TGCGCCAGCAGCCTTCCCGAGGGCCGAGCCCTCTACGAGCAGTACTTC
cdr3_aa: CASSLPEGRALYEQYF

d_call: .
j_call: TRBJ2-1
clone_size: .
v_call: TRBV6-5
cdr3_nt: TGTGCCAGCAGTTACTCCGGGGTCGGTCCCTACAATGAGCAGTTCTTC
cdr3_aa: CASSYSGVGPYNEQFF

d_call: .
j_call: TRBJ2-6
clone_size: .
v_call: TRBV21-1
cdr3_nt: TGTGCCAGCAGCAATCAAGACAGGGGATGCTCTGGGGCCAACGTCCTGACTTTC
cdr3_aa: CASSNQDRGCSGANVLTF

d_call: TRBD1
j_call: TRBJ2-6
clone_size: .
v_call: TRBV10-3
cdr3_nt: TGTGCCACCGGGACAGGTAGCGCTGGGGCCAACGTCCTGACTTTC
cdr3_aa: CATGTGSAGANVLTF

d_call: .
j_call: TRBJ1-1
clone_size: .
v_call: TRBV27
cdr3_nt: TGTGCCAGCAGCCCTCCCCTACTCACTGAAGCTTTCTTT
cdr3_aa: CASSPPLLTEAFF

d_call: TRBD2
j_call: TRBJ2-7
clone_size: .
v_call: TRBV12-5
cdr3_nt: TGTGCTAGTGGTTGGACTAGGACCCTTTTCTACGAGCAGTACTTC
cdr3_aa: CASGWTRTLFYEQYF

d_call: .
j_call: TRBJ1-5
clone_size: few
v_call: TRBV4-1
cdr3_nt: TGCGCCAGCAGCCAAGATTTGGCGGATAGCAATCAGCCCCAGCATTTT
cdr3_aa: CASSQDLADSNQPQHF

d_call: TRBD1
j_call: TRBJ2-7
clone_size: .
v_call: TRBV6-5
cdr3_nt: TGTGCCAGCAGTTACTCGACAGGGAAATCCTACGAGCAGTACTTC
cdr3_aa: CASSYSTGKSYEQYF

d_call: .
j_call: TRBJ1-5
clone_size: .
v_call: TRBV28
cdr3_nt: TGTGCCAGCATCGCAGGGTCCGGCAATCAGCCCCAGCATTTT
cdr3_aa: CASIAGSGNQPQHF

d_call: TRBD1
j_call: TRBJ2-6
clone_size: .
v_call: TRBV25-1
cdr3_nt: TGTGCCAGCAGTATCACCGGGACAGGGACTGGGGCCAACGTCCTGACTTTC
cdr3_aa: CASSITGTGTGANVLTF

d_call: TRBD2
j_call: TRBJ2-2
clone_size: .
v_call: TRBV7-2
cdr3_nt: TGTGCCAGCAGCTTAAGCGGGAGGAACACCGGGGAGCTGTTTTTT
cdr3_aa: CASSLSGRNTGELFF

d_call: .
j_call: TRBJ1-1
clone_size: few
v_call: TRBV6-5
cdr3_nt: TGTGCCAGCAGTTACTTTAAGACACCGAACACTGAAGCTTTCTTT
cdr3_aa: CASSYFKTPNTEAFF

d_call: .
j_call: TRBJ2-7
clone_size: .
v_call: TRBV2
cdr3_nt: TGTGCCAGCAGTGGGTTGGAGTTCTCCGAGCAGTACTTC
cdr3_aa: CASSGLEFSEQYF

d_call: .
j_call: TRBJ2-7
clone_size: .
v_call: TRBV29-1
cdr3_nt: TGCAGCGTCTCCCGCCGGGACACAGGCTACGAGCAGTACTTC
cdr3_aa: CSVSRRDTGYEQYF

d_call: .
j_call: TRBJ2-2
clone_size: .
v_call: TRBV9
cdr3_nt: TGTGCCAGCAGCGTTTGGGGGGAGCGGTCCGGGGAGCTGTTTTTT
cdr3_aa: CASSVWGERSGELFF

d_call: TRBD1
j_call: TRBJ1-3
clone_size: .
v_call: TRBV2
cdr3_nt: TGTGCCAGCAGTGGACTACAGGGGCCAGGCTCTGGAAACACCATATATTTT
cdr3_aa: CASSGLQGPGSGNTIYF

d_call: TRBD1
j_call: TRBJ2-4
clone_size: few
v_call: TRBV2
cdr3_nt: TGTGCCAGCAGTGAACTGGGACAGGGGGGGAACATTCAGTACTTC
cdr3_aa: CASSELGQGGNIQYF

d_call: TRBD1
j_call: TRBJ1-2
clone_size: .
v_call: TRBV28
cdr3_nt: TGTGCCAGCAGTCGGGACAGCAGCTATGGCTACACCTTC
cdr3_aa: CASSRDSSYGYTF

d_call: .
j_call: TRBJ1-6
clone_size: .
v_call: TRBV7-9
cdr3_nt: TGTGCCAGCAGCCCGGACAGCTTTAATTCACCCCTCCACTTT
cdr3_aa: CASSPDSFNSPLHF

d_call: .
j_call: TRBJ2-1
clone_size: once
v_call: TRBV9
cdr3_nt: TGTGCCAGCAGCGTAGGACAGAATATCTACAATGAGCAGTTCTTC
cdr3_aa: CASSVGQNIYNEQFF

d_call: .
j_call: TRBJ1-1
clone_size: few
v_call: TRBV6-6
cdr3_nt: TGTGCCAGCAGTTACTCTCCAGGGGATACTGAAGCTTTCTTT
cdr3_aa: CASSYSPGDTEAFF

d_call: TRBD2
j_call: TRBJ2-1
clone_size: .
v_call: TRBV7-2
cdr3_nt: TGTGCCAGCAGCTTAGGTCGGGTGGGACTAGCGCGAAATGAGCAGTTCTTC
cdr3_aa: CASSLGRVGLARNEQFF

d_call: .
j_call: TRBJ2-2
clone_size: .
v_call: TRBV7-3
cdr3_nt: TGTGCCAGCAGCTTACGTGGGGGCCTGACCGGGGAGCTGTTTTTT
cdr3_aa: CASSLRGGLTGELFF

d_call: TRBD1
j_call: TRBJ1-4
clone_size: .
v_call: TRBV30
cdr3_nt: TGTGCCTGGAGTGAAGACAGGGCTAGGGAAAAACTGTTTTTT
cdr3_aa: CAWSEDRAREKLFF